The TCR beta chain under discussion was sequenced for a study of blood T cell repertoires in COVID-19. About the research overall: COVID-19 samples collected from the United States, Italy and Spain covered acute and convalescent phases. T cells, B-cell-depleted T cells, or PBMCs supplied cDNA or gDNA.

Per the study methods: Researchers report that nucleated cell counts were estimated from reference gene primer amplification. Measured with immunoSEQ multiplex PCR; TCRdb has only the in-frame clones, and not every one. V and J calls and clone size come straight from that table; D and trimming were deduced from the DNA. Of 250,000 to 300,000 clones in the sample, about 85% are singletons; the top ten hold 2.2%. This clone was detected a few times. Sequenced input: peripheral blood. The source of this sequence is a woman aged 45-59 years who had recovered from COVID-19.

This CDR3 reads CAWIQGSGNTIYF. CDR3 in DNA: TGTGCCTGGATTCAGGGCTCTGGAAACACCATATATTTT. The V gene is TRBV30, the J gene TRBJ1-3, with D maybe TRBD1 (5 bases). The CDR3 spans 13 residues. V was clipped by 4 bases and J by 0 bases, with 7 bases between them. Germline V gene lookup returns CDR1 GTSNPN and CDR2 SVGIG (reference sequence). Together with reference TRBV30 and TRBJ1-3, the CDR3 gives the full variable domain: SQTIHQWPATLVQPVGSPLSLECTVEGTSNPNLYWYRQAAGRGLQLLFYSVGIGQISSEVPQNLSASRPQDRQFILSSKKLLLSDSGFYLCAWIQGSGNTIYFGEGSWLTVV.